The next 15 T cell receptor beta chains were all read from a single sample in a study of cytomegalovirus exposure and HLA in healthy donors. The PCR made use of 60 Vbeta and 13 Jbeta primers. TCRdb's copy holds only in-frame clones and misses some; the assay was immunoSEQ multiplex PCR. This table holds about 180,000 clones, around 80% found once. Input material: PBMCs. These receptors were collected from a girl aged 5-17 years in good health and CMV-seropositive.

This chain uses TRBV7-6 with TRBJ2-4; perhaps TRBD2 as D (7 bases). This CDR3 is built from 17 residues. The V gene lost 2 bases and the J gene lost 7 bases, with 21 bases spanning the gap. CDR1 is SGHVS and CDR2 is FNYEAQ in the germline V gene. The CDR3, as DNA: TGTGCCAGCAGCTTAAGGGGGGGGGTAGCCTCGACGAACATTCAGTACTTC. Protein product: CASSLRGGVASTNIQYF. Together with reference TRBV7-6 and TRBJ2-4, the CDR3 gives the full variable domain: GAGVSQSPRYKVTKRGQDVALRCDPISGHVSLYWYRQALGQGPEFLTYFNYEAQQDKSGLPNDRFSAERPEGSISTLTIQRTEQRDSAMYRCASSLRGGVASTNIQYFGAGTRLSVL.

V gene TRBV19 combines with J gene TRBJ2-2; 7 positions match TRBD1. The CDR3 spans 13 residues. The germline V gene encodes CDR1 LNHDA and CDR2 SQIVND (reference sequence). Trimming removed 6 bases from V and 6 bases from J; junction bases left unmatched: 4. This CDR3 reads CASREQGPGELFF. The CDR3 nucleotides read TGTGCCAGTAGGGAACAGGGGCCCGGGGAGCTGTTTTTT. The full variable domain, with the rest looked up from reference TRBV19 and TRBJ2-2, is DGGITQSPKYLFRKEGQNVTLSCEQNLNHDAMYWYRQDPGQGLRLIYYSQIVNDFQKGDIAEGYSVSREKKESFPLTVTSAQKNPTAFYLCASREQGPGELFFGEGSRLTVL.

This rearrangement joins TRBV7-9 to TRBJ1-5, with 9 nucleotides matching TRBD1. CDR3 length: 15 residues. With 3 bases clipped from V and 0 bases from J, the junction kept 0 bases outside the gene matches. CDR1 is SEHNR, CDR2 FQNEAQ, per germline (reference sequence). The CDR3 reads CASSLGQGSNQPQHF. The CDR3 DNA sequence: TGTGCCAGCAGCTTGGGACAGGGTAGCAATCAGCCCCAGCATTTT.

About this clone: Sequence at one end of the junction differs from germline and may be a read error. The chain joins TRBV7-9 to TRBJ1-1, with D unresolved. The CDR3 is made up of 13 amino acids. Germline CDR1 SEHNR, CDR2 FQNEAQ (reference sequence). The CDR3 DNA reads as TGTTCCAGCAGCTTAGTAGCGGACACTGAAGCTTTCTTT. Residues: CSSSLVADTEAFF.

This chain connects TRBV19 to TRBJ2-3; 7 bases are a match to TRBD2. V lost 7 bases to trimming and J lost 3 bases; unmatched junction nucleotides: 13. Per germline, CDR1 LNHDA and CDR2 SQIVND (reference sequence). CDR3 length: 16 residues. The CDR3 bases are TGTGCCAGTACCCTCCGGGGAAGCGGGACTACAGATACGCAGTATTTT. Its translation is CASTLRGSGTTDTQYF.

The gene calls are TRBV19 and TRBJ2-5; 11 bases fit TRBD2. CDR3 length: 15 residues. V shed 5 bases and J 5 bases; nucleotides not matched to a gene: 7. Per germline, CDR1 LNHDA and CDR2 SQIVND (reference sequence). In DNA, the CDR3 is TGTGCCAGTAGTGGGCCGGCTAGCGGGAGGGAGACCCAGTACTTC. This translates into CASSGPASGRETQYF.

This chain's CDR3 is CASSFSPGAYGYTF. The CDR3 nucleotides are TGTGCCAGCAGTTTTTCCCCGGGTGCTTATGGCTACACCTTC. The chain combines TRBV27 with TRBJ1-2; D is undetermined. V lost 3 bases, J lost 5 bases, and 13 bases lay in between. Germline assignment: CDR1 MNHEY and CDR2 SMNVEV (reference sequence). CDR3 length: 14 amino acids.

The V and J genes are TRBV30 and TRBJ2-2, with D perhaps matching TRBD1 (5 bases). V was cut by 3 bases and J by 0 bases, with 14 bases left in between. The CDR3 is 16 amino acids. Germline CDR1 is GTSNPN and CDR2 is SVGIG (reference sequence). The CDR3 reads CAWSLRTFPNTGELFF. CDR3 in DNA: TGTGCCTGGAGCCTCCGGACATTCCCGAACACCGGGGAGCTGTTTTTT.

The chain combines TRBV10-3 with TRBJ1-2; possible D gene TRBD1, 5 bases. V gave up 4 bases and J gave up 6 bases, with 12 bases separating them. In germline, CDR1 is ENHRY, CDR2 SYGVKD. This CDR3 has 13 amino acids. In DNA form, the CDR3 reads TGTGCCATCAGTGCAATAGGGGTAGATGGCTACACCTTC. Its protein product is CAISAIGVDGYTF.

The V gene is TRBV7-2, the J gene TRBJ2-5; 7 bases agree with TRBD2. The CDR3 totals 14 residues. Germline V CDR1 and CDR2: SGHTA, FQGNSA. The V and J ends lost 5 bases and 5 bases, in that order; junction bases with no gene match: 8. CDR3 sequence reads: CASSLGGIGETQYF. For the CDR3, the DNA is TGTGCCAGCAGCCTCGGGGGGATAGGGGAGACCCAGTACTTC.

The chain carries TRBV30 and TRBJ2-7; the D is unclear. The germline V gene has CDR1 GTSNPN and CDR2 SVGIG (reference sequence). The germline V and J ends were trimmed by 4 bases and 0 bases, with 13 bases remaining between them. This CDR3 spans 14 amino acids. The CDR3, as DNA: TGTGCCTGGAATTTGGGCGTGGGCTCCTACGAGCAGTACTTC. Translating gives CAWNLGVGSYEQYF.

The V call is TRBV7-2, the J call TRBJ2-7; 8 bases map to TRBD2. After removal of 1 base from V and 0 bases from J, the junction contained 8 bases not matched to a gene. This CDR3 region has 17 residues. The germline V gene has CDR1 SGHTA and CDR2 FQGNSA. CDR3 sequence reads: CASSLGQASGPSYEQYF. The DNA for the CDR3 is TGTGCCAGCAGCTTAGGACAGGCTAGCGGGCCCTCCTACGAGCAGTACTTC.

The chain employs TRBV7-3 and TRBJ2-3; no clear D gene. The germline gives CDR1 SGHTA, CDR2 FQGTGA. The CDR3 extends over 12 amino acids. Trimming left V 5 bases short and J 2 bases short, with 5 bases between. The CDR3 coding sequence is TGTGCCAGCAGCCCCCACACAGATACGCAGTATTTT. Translated: CASSPHTDTQYF.

This clone was recorded a few times. The rearrangement links TRBV25-1 to TRBJ2-1, with D perhaps matching TRBD1 (7 bases). The CDR3 runs 17 residues. Germline V lookup: CDR1 MGHDK, CDR2 SYGVNS. The ends were cut back, 4 bases at V and 0 bases at J, with 16 bases in the middle. The CDR3 reads CASSGHAGQSSYNEQFF. The CDR3 DNA reads TGTGCCAGCAGTGGCCACGCGGGACAGAGCTCCTACAATGAGCAGTTCTTC.

This rearrangement joins TRBV10-3 to TRBJ1-1, with 8 bases aligning to TRBD1. Germline-derived CDR1 and CDR2 are ENHRY and SYGVKD. Unmatched junction bases numbered 3, after V lost 2 bases and J lost 1 base. This CDR3 contains 15 residues. As DNA, the CDR3 is TGTGCCATCAGTGAGCCGGGACAGGAGAACACTGAAGCTTTCTTT. Protein: CAISEPGQENTEAFF.